This T cell receptor beta chain was captured in a study of cytomegalovirus exposure and HLA in healthy donors. Produced via immunoSEQ multiplex PCR; TCRdb's table is partial and in-frame only. The sample carries roughly 150,000 clones, roughly 90% recorded once. Separate from the roughly 630-subject first cohort was the approximately 120-subject validation cohort, to which the donors belonged. In the case of this clone: Antigen specificity is unknown.

Germline lookup yields CDR1 SQVTM and CDR2 ANQGSEA. The CDR3 is made up of 11 amino acids. The V end was cut by 7 bases, the J end by 5 bases, with 9 bases between. Study results and limitations: A few of the chains that were CMV-associated were confirmed in vitro to be specific for CMV antigens. Researchers catalogued approximately 170 TCR beta chains as cytomegalovirus-associated.

The chain employs TRBV29-1 and TRBJ2-4, with D tentatively TRBD1 (6 bases). Sample: PBMCs. The TCR comes from a man between 18 and 35 years old in good health and CMV-seropositive. The CDR3 protein is CSAWTENIQYF. DNA of the CDR3: TGCAGCGCCTGGACAGAAAACATTCAGTACTTC. Complete variable domain (other parts from reference TRBV29-1 and TRBJ2-4): SAVISQKPSRDICQRGTSLTIQCQVDSQVTMMFWYRQQPGQSLTLIATANQGSEATYESGFVIDKFPISRPNLTFSTLTVSNMSPEDSSIYLCSAWTENIQYFGAGTRLSVL.